This is a list of T cell receptor beta chains from one sample in a study of T cells of healthy individuals. TCRdb reprocessed the 5' RACE reads via MiXCR and lists one record per CDR3 protein. The sample consists of fewer than 90,000 distinct CDR3 sequences, about 4.8% of them appearing once. The receptors originated from a female donor in good health. The CDR3 runs from the conserved cysteine through the conserved F or W.

cdr3_length | v_call | cdr3_aa
13 | TRBV7-2 | CASSPMEAGEQYF
19 | TRBV6-5 | CASSFASARQGAKADEAFF
15 | TRBV15 | CATSRGTGATFEAFF
14 | TRBV7-8 | CASSLASGNQPQHF
16 | TRBV6-5 | CASSTSSGSGQSAQYF
14 | TRBV9 | CASSAAGQEDTQYF
15 | TRBV4-3 | CASSQDPGDLEKLFF
16 | TRBV10-3 | CAISESERSSYNEQFF
17 | TRBV10-3 | CAISESIQTQGNEKLFF
15 | TRBV7-9 | CASSLVGSGWEPQHF
11 | TRBV12-3/TRBV12-4 | CASSLRSEAFF
14 | TRBV6-5 | CASRRDRAWQTQYF
15 | TRBV4-3 | CASSQSWVGGDGYTF
16 | TRBV7-2 | CASSFLAGGVSDTQYF
13 | TRBV6-2/TRBV6-3 | CASSAISNQPQHF
16 | TRBV11-2 | CASSLISGRNANEQFF
14 | TRBV6-5 | CASTRSGGTDTQYF
16 | TRBV6-2/TRBV6-3 | CASSAPIAGSYNEQFF
15 | TRBV11-2 | CASSSTKGAGYGYTF
10 | TRBV29-1 | CSARQREQFF
15 | TRBV4-1 | CASSQDREGMREQYF
14 | TRBV7-2 | CASSRTSRADTQYF
14 | TRBV7-9 | CASSLGQPQETQYF
15 | TRBV6-6 | CASSFPEDGNYGYTF
18 | TRBV4-2 | CASSQASRVSGLQETQYF
15 | TRBV28 | CASREGELAKNIQYF
13 | TRBV5-1 | CASSLVDQETQYF
15 | TRBV20-1 | CSATGDTASSYEQYF
13 | TRBV5-1 | CASSLDRPGEAFF
19 | TRBV13 | CASSFGAVPAGDDYNEQFF
14 | TRBV15 | CATSRDSGRNTIYF
15 | TRBV6-6 | CASSPGQNSNQPQHF
14 | TRBV30 | CAWSPGTGLEKLFF